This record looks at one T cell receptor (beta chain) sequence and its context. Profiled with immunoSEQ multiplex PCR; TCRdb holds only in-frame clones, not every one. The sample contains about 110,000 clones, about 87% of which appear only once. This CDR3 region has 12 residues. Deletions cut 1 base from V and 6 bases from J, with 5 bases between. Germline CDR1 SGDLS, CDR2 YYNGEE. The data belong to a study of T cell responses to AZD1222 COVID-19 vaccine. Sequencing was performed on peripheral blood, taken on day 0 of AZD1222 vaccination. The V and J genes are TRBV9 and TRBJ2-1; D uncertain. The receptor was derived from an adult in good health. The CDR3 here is CASSVNFNEQFF. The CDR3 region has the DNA TGTGCCAGCAGCGTAAACTTCAATGAGCAGTTCTTC.